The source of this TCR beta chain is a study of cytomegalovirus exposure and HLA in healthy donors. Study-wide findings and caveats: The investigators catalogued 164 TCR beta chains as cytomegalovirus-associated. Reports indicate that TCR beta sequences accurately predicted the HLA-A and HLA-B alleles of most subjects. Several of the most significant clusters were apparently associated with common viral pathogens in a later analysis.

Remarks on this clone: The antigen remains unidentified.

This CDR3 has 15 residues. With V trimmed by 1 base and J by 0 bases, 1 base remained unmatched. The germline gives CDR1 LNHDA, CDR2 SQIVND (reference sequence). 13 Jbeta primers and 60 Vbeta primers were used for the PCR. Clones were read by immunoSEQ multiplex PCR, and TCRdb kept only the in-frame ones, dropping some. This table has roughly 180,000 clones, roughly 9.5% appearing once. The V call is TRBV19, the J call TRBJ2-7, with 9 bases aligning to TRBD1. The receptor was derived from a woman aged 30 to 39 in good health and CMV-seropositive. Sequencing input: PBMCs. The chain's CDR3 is CASSIGTGASYEQYF. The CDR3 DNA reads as TGTGCCAGTAGTATAGGGACAGGGGCCTCCTACGAGCAGTACTTC.